Below are 26 T cell receptor beta chains sequenced from a single sample in a study of blood T cell repertoires in COVID-19. Only in-frame clones appear in the TCRdb table, and some are missing; sequencing was by immunoSEQ multiplex PCR. This table has under 40,000 clones, about 72% appearing once. The sequencing sample was made of peripheral blood. The origin of the receptors is a woman between 55 and 75 years old with acute or convalescent COVID-19.

This clone was observed once. The chain carries TRBV7-9 and TRBJ1-4; 7 bases match TRBD1. The length of the CDR3 is 14 residues. The ends lost 3 bases at V and 6 bases at J; junction bases unmatched: 4. Germline V gene data show CDR1 as SEHNR and CDR2 as FQNEAQ (reference sequence). As DNA, the CDR3 is TGTGCCAGCAGCTTGGTCAGGGGGGATGAAAAACTGTTTTTT. The encoded protein is CASSLVRGDEKLFF.

J is TRBJ1-5 and V is TRBV15, with D unclear. Deletions cut 6 bases from V and 5 bases from J, with 14 bases between. CDR1 LNHNV and CDR2 YYDKDF come from the germline V gene (reference sequence). The CDR3 is 14 amino acids. As DNA, the CDR3 is TGTGCCACCAGTTCCCCACAGCGGGATCAGCCCCAGCATTTT. Translated, it gives CATSSPQRDQPQHF.

This chain joins TRBV2 and TRBJ2-5; perhaps TRBD2 as D (7 bases). CDR1 and CDR2 (germline): SNHLY, FYNNEI. V lost 4 bases and J 1 base, leaving 13 bases between the germline ends. The CDR3 contains 15 residues. The CDR3 nucleotides read TGTGCCAGCAGTGCAAGGGGGGGCCGCCAAGAGACCCAGTACTTC. Protein sequence: CASSARGGRQETQYF.

This sequence joins TRBV10-3 and TRBJ2-7; tentative D call: TRBD2 (7 bases). This CDR3 comprises 15 residues. V was pared by 5 bases and J by 3 bases, with 17 bases between. Germline V CDR1 and CDR2: ENHRY, SYGVKD. CDR3 bases: TGTGCCATCAGTAGGGACGCGGGGGCCAGCTACGAGCAGTACTTC. Translated, it gives CAISRDAGASYEQYF.

This clone has just a few counts. The chain is built from TRBV5-1 and TRBJ1-2; 7 nucleotides line up with TRBD1. The CDR3 extends over 14 amino acids. Germline V CDR1 and CDR2: SGHRS, YFSETQ. With 3 bases clipped from V and 2 bases from J, the junction kept 4 bases outside the gene matches. The DNA for the CDR3 is TGCGCCAGCAGCTCCAGGGGGGAGAACTATGGCTACACCTTC. Translating it yields CASSSRGENYGYTF.

This clone has more than one count but fewer than ten. CDR3 sequence reads: CASSRGQDYEQYF. The CDR3, as DNA: TGTGCCAGCAGCCGAGGACAGGACTACGAGCAGTACTTC. The chain recombines TRBV7-6 with TRBJ2-7; 7 bases agree with TRBD1. The germline gives CDR1 SGHVS, CDR2 FNYEAQ. V dropped 5 bases and J dropped 3; count of bases not matched to a gene: 4. The CDR3 length is 13 residues. The whole variable domain, filled in from reference TRBV7-6 and TRBJ2-7, reads GAGVSQSPRYKVTKRGQDVALRCDPISGHVSLYWYRQALGQGPEFLTYFNYEAQQDKSGLPNDRFSAERPEGSISTLTIQRTEQRDSAMYRCASSRGQDYEQYFGPGTRLTVT.

This chain joins TRBV2 and TRBJ1-2; the match to TRBD1 covers 7 bases. CDR1 is SNHLY and CDR2 is FYNNEI in the germline V gene. V was pared by 6 bases and J by 8 bases, with 9 bases of the junction left unmatched. The CDR3 totals 13 residues. The DNA for the CDR3 is TGTGCCAGCAGGGGAGAGACAGGGCGCGGCTACACCTTC. This gives the protein CASRGETGRGYTF.

A single count supports this clone. The chain couples TRBV27 to TRBJ2-3; 7 positions match TRBD1. After removal of 5 bases from V and 6 bases from J, the junction contained 11 bases not matched to a gene. Germline lookup yields CDR1 MNHEY and CDR2 SMNVEV (reference sequence). There are 15 residues in the CDR3. The CDR3 protein is CASSIQTGVGDTQYF. As DNA, the CDR3 is TGTGCCAGCAGTATACAAACAGGGGTGGGGGATACGCAGTATTTT.

V usage is TRBV7-9 and J usage is TRBJ1-1; D gene unclear. V was cut by 4 bases and J by 1 base, with 16 bases left in between. This CDR3 has 16 amino acids. Germline V CDR1 and CDR2: SEHNR, FQNEAQ (reference sequence). The CDR3 spells CASSSTGGFPNTEAFF. The CDR3 DNA is TGTGCCAGCAGCTCAACGGGTGGCTTCCCGAACACTGAAGCTTTCTTT.

This chain joins TRBV20-1 and TRBJ1-4, with TRBD1 matching 9 bases. With 3 bases clipped from V and 6 bases from J, the junction kept 8 bases outside the gene matches. The germline CDR1 and CDR2 sequences are DFQATT and SNEGSKA (reference sequence). The CDR3 is made up of 15 amino acids. The CDR3 loop reads CSASPRDREDEKLFF. The CDR3 DNA sequence: TGCAGTGCTAGTCCCCGGGACAGGGAAGATGAAAAACTGTTTTTT.

The chain carries TRBV30 and TRBJ1-2; D unresolved. The V end was cut by 0 bases, the J end by 7 bases, with 27 bases between. CDR3 length equals 18 residues. Germline V CDR1 and CDR2: GTSNPN, SVGIG (reference sequence). CDR3 in amino acids: CAWSVAVPSGSSISGYTF. For the CDR3, the DNA is TGTGCCTGGAGTGTAGCGGTACCGAGCGGGAGCTCTATAAGTGGCTACACCTTC. The full variable domain, its missing parts supplied by reference TRBV30 and TRBJ1-2, is SQTIHQWPATLVQPVGSPLSLECTVEGTSNPNLYWYRQAAGRGLQLLFYSVGIGQISSEVPQNLSASRPQDRQFILSSKKLLLSDSGFYLCAWSVAVPSGSSISGYTFGSGTRLTVV.

The chain has TRBV19 and TRBJ1-6; D is perhaps TRBD1 (5 bases). CDR3 length: 14 residues. Germline CDR1 is LNHDA and CDR2 is SQIVND (reference sequence). Trimming shortened V by 4 bases and J by 5 bases, and 9 bases separated the two germline ends. CDR3 bases: TGTGCCAGTAGTACTGCAGGGAATAATTCACCCCTCCACTTT. Protein product: CASSTAGNNSPLHF.

The rearrangement joins TRBV6-5 to TRBJ1-2; tentative D call: TRBD1 (6 bases). Trimming stripped 6 bases from V and 4 bases from J, with 12 bases between. The CDR3 covers 13 residues. CDR1 MNHEY and CDR2 SVGAGI come from the germline V gene. DNA of the CDR3: TGTGCCAGCAGGGTGGGGGCAGCCTATGGCTACACCTTC. This codes for CASRVGAAYGYTF.

This clone is a singleton in its sample. The chain is built from TRBV10-3 and TRBJ1-5; 9 bases map to TRBD1. The length of the CDR3 is 16 residues. Germline V gene data show CDR1 as ENHRY and CDR2 as SYGVKD. The junction had 7 bases not matched to a gene; V was cut back by 2 bases and J by 5 bases. Here the CDR3 DNA reads TGTGCCATCAGTGAGCCGGGACAGGGAGGGCATCAGCCCCAGCATTTT. Translated, it gives CAISEPGQGGHQPQHF.

V is TRBV30 and J is TRBJ2-1, with D possibly being TRBD1 (5 bases). V lost 4 bases, J lost 2 bases, and 15 bases lay in between. The CDR3 loop spans 15 amino acids. CDR1 is GTSNPN, CDR2 SVGIG, per germline (reference sequence). The CDR3 sequence: CAWTRGRVTYNEQFF. CDR3 nucleotide sequence: TGTGCCTGGACCCGAGGCAGGGTGACCTACAATGAGCAGTTCTTC.

The V and J genes are TRBV27 and TRBJ2-2; D is possibly TRBD2 (5 bases). The CDR3 consists of 14 residues. V lost 5 bases and J lost 3, with 10 bases in between. Germline values: CDR1 MNHEY, CDR2 SMNVEV (reference sequence). This CDR3 reads CASSKEGYTGELFF. The CDR3 DNA follows: TGTGCCAGCAGTAAAGAGGGTTACACCGGGGAGCTGTTTTTT.

The chain employs TRBV7-9 and TRBJ1-1; 8 bases line up with TRBD1. CDR3 length equals 15 residues. CDR1 is SEHNR, CDR2 FQNEAQ, per germline (reference sequence). The J segment lost 1 base and the V segment lost 3 bases, leaving 4 bases of the junction unmatched. CDR3 nucleotide sequence: TGTGCCAGCAGCTTTTGGACAGGGCCGAACACTGAAGCTTTCTTT. Translation: CASSFWTGPNTEAFF.

V and J are TRBV12-3 or TRBV12-4 and TRBJ2-5; D might be TRBD2 (7 bases). The V end was cut by 7 bases, the J end by 4 bases, with 13 bases between. The CDR3 is 13 amino acids. CDR3 DNA sequence: TGTGCCAGCAACGGGGGGCTGGGAGAGACCCAGTACTTC. Its translation: CASNGGLGETQYF.

CDR3 in amino acids: CASSERDTDSGGYTF. The CDR3 DNA sequence: TGTGCCAGCAGTGAACGGGACACCGATTCAGGAGGCTACACCTTC. The genes are TRBV6-1 and TRBJ1-2; tentatively, D is TRBD1 (6 bases). The CDR3 is 15 amino acids. V gave up 2 bases and J gave up 8 bases, with 18 bases separating them. Germline V gene data show CDR1 as MNHNS and CDR2 as SASEGT.

This chain links TRBV7-6 with TRBJ1-1; 8 nucleotides agree with TRBD1. Trimming cost V 1 base and J 3 bases; bases outside gene matches: 4. The CDR3 runs to 15 residues. The germline V gene has CDR1 SGHVS and CDR2 FNYEAQ. The CDR3 is CASSLGQTGDTEAFF. The CDR3, as DNA: TGTGCCAGCAGCTTAGGACAGACAGGGGACACTGAAGCTTTCTTT.

This chain links TRBV4-2 with TRBJ2-5; D ambiguous. Trimming shortened V by 0 bases and J by 3 bases, and 8 bases separated the two germline ends. This CDR3 has 14 amino acids. The germline gives CDR1 LGHNA, CDR2 YNFKEQ. In DNA form, the CDR3 reads TGTGCCAGCAGCCAAGAGGGCTTAAAAGAGACCCAGTACTTC. Protein product: CASSQEGLKETQYF.

This clone has only one observation. The gene calls are TRBV13 and TRBJ1-1; D gene ambiguous. Between the trimmed V and J ends, which lost 4 bases and 3 bases, there was a span of 9 bases. CDR3 length equals 13 residues. Germline V gives CDR1 PRHDT, CDR2 FYEKMQ (reference sequence). CDR3 in DNA: TGTGCCAGCAGCTATACCAGCGACACTGAAGCTTTCTTT. It codes for CASSYTSDTEAFF.

The chain combines TRBV5-4 with TRBJ2-5; D unresolved. Germline CDR1 reads SGHNT; CDR2 reads YYREEE (reference sequence). Trimming took off 0 bases at V and 2 bases at J, with 8 bases between the two ends. The CDR3 consists of 14 residues. The CDR3 region is CASSLVEQQETQYF. The CDR3 nucleotides read TGTGCCAGCAGCTTGGTGGAGCAACAAGAGACCCAGTACTTC.

V gene TRBV5-1 combines with J gene TRBJ1-5; 7 nucleotides align to TRBD1. Losses at the gene ends were 4 bases for V and 3 bases for J; bases not matched to a gene: 4. The length of the CDR3 is 14 residues. Germline V gene sequence: CDR1 SGHRS, CDR2 YFSETQ. CDR3 sequence reads: CASSPGTVNQPQHF. CDR3 sequence (DNA): TGCGCCAGCAGCCCAGGGACAGTCAATCAGCCCCAGCATTTT.

The chain is built from TRBV19 and TRBJ1-5; TRBD1 is a possible D gene (6 bases). The CDR3 spans 15 residues. Trimming cost V 6 bases and J 1 base, with 13 bases left between them. Germline CDR1 and CDR2: LNHDA and SQIVND (reference sequence). The CDR3 DNA follows: TGTGCCAGTAGCCCTCCGGACAGAAGCAATCAGCCCCAGCATTTT. Translated, it gives CASSPPDRSNQPQHF.

CDR3 in amino acids: CASSPTGTGVPEAFF. DNA for the CDR3: TGTGCCAGCAGCCCGACGGGGACAGGGGTCCCTGAAGCTTTCTTT. The chain couples TRBV3-1 (or the pseudogene TRBV3-2) to TRBJ1-1; 10 bases fit TRBD1. Germline CDR1 reads LGHDT; CDR2 reads YNNKEL (reference sequence). The CDR3 is made up of 15 amino acids. J gave up 6 bases and V 4 bases, and 8 bases lay outside the gene matches.